A single T cell receptor (beta chain) is shown here with its context. The antigen remains undetermined. PCR was performed using 60 Vbeta and 13 Jbeta primers. Profiling relied on immunoSEQ multiplex PCR, and the TCRdb table lists in-frame clones only, not all of them. The data contain approximately 100,000 clones, under 85% of them singletons. V lost 3 bases and J lost 2, with 8 bases in between. This CDR3 has 13 residues. The germline V gene has CDR1 LGHNA and CDR2 YNFKEQ. These data come from a study of cytomegalovirus exposure and HLA in healthy donors. Study summary: Genotyping showed about 80% of 398 donors falling in the Caucasian-associated ancestry cluster. Study conclusions and caveats: Most of the TCR beta V segments (in an earlier analysis) were productive either about 87% or about 30% of the time.

The source material was PBMCs. This clonotype was sampled from a man aged 40-49 years in good health and CMV-seronegative. The genes are TRBV4-2 and TRBJ2-7; D call uncertain. The CDR3 DNA reads as TGTGCCAGCAGCCACGACGGAGCCTACGAGCAGTACTTC. This encodes CASSHDGAYEQYF.